What follows describes a single T cell receptor beta chain. Its antigen is not known. Germline and junction disagree at one end, which may indicate a read error. The germline CDR1 and CDR2 sequences are SGHTA and FQGTGA. The CDR3 spans 15 residues. The entry originates in a study of shared clonotypes between healthy human individuals. Whole-study results and caveats: Generally, naive subsets (rather than memory subsets) showed larger estimated richness.

The data were produced by immunoSEQ multiplex PCR, yet TCRdb's version contains in-frame clones alone and is incomplete. This sample has about 580,000 clones, with more than 95% found just once. CD45RO negativity and positive selection for CCR7 defined naive CD8 cells, a population that excluded terminally differentiated effector memory CD45RA+ cells. All participating donors were Caucasian adults from Nashville, Tennessee. This chain uses TRBV7-3 with TRBJ2-7; 8 nucleotides match TRBD2. What was sequenced was naive CD8+ T cells sorted from blood. This clonotype was obtained from a man aged 30 to 45 in good health. CDR3 residues: CASSLTGTSSYEQYF. CDR3 DNA: TGTGCCAGCAGCCTAACCGGGACTAGCTCCTACGAGCAGTACTTC.